This is a list of T cell receptor beta chains from one sample in a study of T cell repertoires in cytomegalovirus infection. Antigens of these TCRs are unknown. TCRdb reanalysed the reads using MiXCR and keeps one entry per CDR3 protein. The sample includes 830,000 or so distinct CDR3 sequences, around a third of them seen just once. The specimen was cultured CD8+ T cells from PBMCs, collected from culture after CMV antigen stimulation. The origin of the receptors is a human donor in good health (CMV status not recorded). Some clones in this sample may be carry-over from other donors' samples. The CDR3 runs from the conserved cysteine through the conserved F or W. A D gene is named only where the DNA matches it firmly. The size entry is marked missing in some rows and otherwise reads once, few, many or a size class.

D gene	V gene	clone size	J gene	CDR3 DNA	CDR3 protein
-	TRBV5-6	few	TRBJ1-3	TGTGCCAGCAGCTTCCCGCGGAGCTCTGGAAACACCATATATTTT	CASSFPRSSGNTIYF
TRBD1	TRBV12-3/TRBV12-4	-	TRBJ1-1	TGTGCCAGCAGCCCCGGGACAGGGGGAAGTGAAGCTTTCTTT	CASSPGTGGSEAFF
-	TRBV13	-	TRBJ2-1	TGTGCCAGCAGCTTAGGTTGGGTCAATGAGCAGTTCTTC	CASSLGWVNEQFF
TRBD2	TRBV6-2/TRBV6-3	-	TRBJ2-2	TGTGCCAGCAGTTATGGGACGGGGGGGGAACAGAACACCGGGGAGCTGTTTTTT	CASSYGTGGEQNTGELFF
-	TRBV12-3/TRBV12-4	-	TRBJ2-3	TGTGCCAGCAGTTTAGTACTATCAGATACGCAGTATTTT	CASSLVLSDTQYF
TRBD1	TRBV5-8	-	TRBJ2-5	TGTGCCAGCAGCTTTCGGACAGGGGTAAAAGAGAGCCAGTACTTC	CASSFRTGVKESQYF
-	TRBV7-4	many	TRBJ1-1	TGTGCCAGCAGCCCTACCCCACAGGGCGGCACTGAAGCTTTCTTT	CASSPTPQGGTEAFF
-	TRBV5-6	few	TRBJ2-3	TGTGCCAGCAGCTTGGAATCCCCCCGGGGTACGCAGTATTTT	CASSLESPRGTQYF
TRBD2	TRBV7-2	many	TRBJ2-3	TGTGCCAGCAGCTTAGAAGAGCGGGGGGGCCCCGCAGATACGCAGTATTTT	CASSLEERGGPADTQYF
TRBD1	TRBV7-6	-	TRBJ2-1	TGTGCCAGCAGCCTGACAGGGATAGCTTACCATGAGCAGTTCTTC	CASSLTGIAYHEQFF
-	TRBV19	few	TRBJ2-3	TGTGCCAGCATGGGAAGTGGTGGGAATCTGTACTCAGATACGCAGTATTTT	CASMGSGGNLYSDTQYF
-	TRBV10-2	-	TRBJ1-2	TGCGCCAGCAGTGATACAGGGCCCTATGGCTACACCTTC	CASSDTGPYGYTF
TRBD2	TRBV7-9	-	TRBJ2-3	TGTGCCAGCGTCGTAGGGACTAGCGGGGGAGATACGCAGTATTTT	CASVVGTSGGDTQYF
TRBD1	TRBV10-3	-	TRBJ1-6	TGTGCCATCAGTGGTTACAGGGGGAGGGATTCACCCCTCCACTTT	CAISGYRGRDSPLHF
TRBD1	TRBV7-8	many	TRBJ2-3	TGTGCCAGCAGCCGCGCTTTGGGACAGGGGACAGATACGCAGTATTTT	CASSRALGQGTDTQYF
TRBD2	TRBV4-1	-	TRBJ2-1	TGCGCCAGCAGCCAAGCGATTACTAGCGGAAATGAGCAGTTCTTC	CASSQAITSGNEQFF
TRBD1	TRBV6-6	-	TRBJ2-1	TGTGCCAGCAGTCTTCGGGACAGGGTAAACTATGAGCAGTTCTTC	CASSLRDRVNYEQFF
TRBD1	TRBV27	few	TRBJ1-5	TGTGCCAGCGCGCCAACAGGGGAGCATCAGCCCCAGCATTTT	CASAPTGEHQPQHF
TRBD1	TRBV6-5	few	TRBJ2-2	TGTGCCAGCAGATCGGACAGGGTAACCGGGGAGCTGTTTTTT	CASRSDRVTGELFF
-	TRBV6-6	few	TRBJ2-1	TGTGCCAGCAGTTACTCGATCCAGGGAAATGAGCAGTTCTTC	CASSYSIQGNEQFF
TRBD1	TRBV6-2/TRBV6-3	-	TRBJ2-5	TGTGCCAGCAGTGCCAGGGGGCCAGATCAAGAGACCCAGTACTTC	CASSARGPDQETQYF
TRBD1	TRBV18	many	TRBJ1-1	TGTGCCAGCTCACCACCCAACAGGGGATCAGACACTGAAGCTTTCTTT	CASSPPNRGSDTEAFF
TRBD1	TRBV18	-	TRBJ2-1	TGTGCCAGCTCACCGCCGACAGGGAACCTCAATGAGCAGTTCTTC	CASSPPTGNLNEQFF
TRBD1	TRBV7-6	few	TRBJ2-7	TGTGCCAGCAGCCCCGGGACAGGGGGCGTCGAGCAGTACTTC	CASSPGTGGVEQYF
-	TRBV4-2	-	TRBJ1-1	TGTGCCAGCAGCCAAGCGAAAACTGAAGCTTTCTTT	CASSQAKTEAFF
-	TRBV24-1	few	TRBJ2-2	TGTGCCACCAGTGATCAGGATCCCACCGGGGAGCTGTTTTTT	CATSDQDPTGELFF
-	TRBV12-3/TRBV12-4	-	TRBJ2-2	TGTGCCAGCAGTTTGGTCAGGGTATACACCGGGGAGCTGTTTTTT	CASSLVRVYTGELFF
-	TRBV6-5	-	TRBJ1-2	TGTGCCAGCCGATTCCAGGGGAGTGGCTACACCTTC	CASRFQGSGYTF
-	TRBV12-3/TRBV12-4	-	TRBJ1-3	TGTACCAGCAGTATCTGGAGGGAAAGGGCTGGAAACACCATATATTTT	CTSSIWRERAGNTIYF